This T cell receptor (beta chain) was recovered during a study of blood T cell repertoires in COVID-19. Data came from immunoSEQ multiplex PCR; TCRdb stores just in-frame clones and leaves some out. The sample gives about 50,000 clones, about nine tenths of which show up once; around 2.6% is in the top ten. Trimming took 6 bases from V and 0 from J, leaving 15 bases between them. Germline V CDR1 and CDR2: SNHLY, FYNNEI. This CDR3 has 16 residues. Sequencing was carried out using peripheral blood. V usage is TRBV2 and J usage is TRBJ2-1, with D perhaps TRBD2 (6 bases). This sequence was found in a woman of 80 years or more with COVID-19, enrolled during active disease. CDR3 loop: CASRRRGGSSYNEQFF. The CDR3 region has the DNA TGTGCCAGCAGGCGTCGTGGGGGGAGCTCCTACAATGAGCAGTTCTTC.